This entry lists 31 T cell receptor beta chains sequenced from one sample in a study of T cell clonotyping in hematopoietic cell transplantation. Profiling relied on immunoSEQ multiplex PCR, and the TCRdb table lists in-frame clones only, not all of them. The repertoire consists of some 9,200 clones, with more than 60% occurring once and the leading ten covering 33%. The time point is: recipient sample about 28 days before transplant, after cytoreduction. The sequencing used peripheral blood mononuclear cells, collected before stem cell transplant. The receptor source for this set is a man aged 60-69 years with acute myeloid leukemia. Some clones in this sample may be carry-over from other donors' samples.

V is TRBV27 and J is TRBJ2-7, with 7 bases matching TRBD1. V trimming: 3 bases; J trimming: 0 bases; junction bases outside the gene matches: 14. Germline V lookup: CDR1 MNHEY, CDR2 SMNVEV (reference sequence). This CDR3 has 18 amino acids. The CDR3 spells CASSLGDRAGLGSYEQYF. CDR3 coding DNA: TGTGCCAGCAGTTTGGGCGACAGGGCGGGCCTGGGCTCCTACGAGCAGTACTTC.

This rearrangement joins TRBV25-1 to TRBJ2-2, with D perhaps matching TRBD2 (6 bases). The CDR3 totals 18 residues. The V and J ends lost 0 bases and 0 bases respectively, with 14 bases between them. Germline V lookup: CDR1 MGHDK, CDR2 SYGVNS. CDR3 in amino acids: CASSEYALTGANTGELFF. CDR3 sequence (DNA): TGTGCCAGCAGTGAATACGCTCTCACGGGGGCGAACACCGGGGAGCTGTTTTTT. Looking up the rest from reference TRBV25-1 and TRBJ2-2 gives the full variable domain: EADIYQTPRYLVIGTGKKITLECSQTMGHDKMYWYQQDPGMELHLIHYSYGVNSTEKGDLSSESTVSRIRTEHFPLTLESARPSHTSQYLCASSEYALTGANTGELFFGEGSRLTVL.

The rearrangement links TRBV7-2 to TRBJ1-2; D unclear. CDR3 length: 13 residues. Germline V gives CDR1 SGHTA, CDR2 FQGNSA. V was pared by 3 bases and J by 2 bases, with 7 bases between. CDR3 bases: TGTGCCAGCAGCTTTGGAGGGAACTATGGCTACACCTTC. Protein product: CASSFGGNYGYTF. Full variable domain (outside the CDR3, taken from reference TRBV7-2 and TRBJ1-2): GAGVSQSPSNKVTEKGKDVELRCDPISGHTALYWYRQSLGQGLEFLIYFQGNSAPDKSGLPSDRFSAERTGGSVSTLTIQRTQQEDSAVYLCASSFGGNYGYTFGSGTRLTVV.

The rearrangement uses TRBV29-1 and TRBJ1-1; D gene unclear. With 6 bases removed from V and 2 bases from J, the gap between germline ends came to 10 bases. The CDR3 covers 12 residues. Germline V gene sequence: CDR1 SQVTM, CDR2 ANQGSEA. The CDR3: CSVPDPNTEAFF. CDR3 nucleotides: TGCAGCGTCCCGGACCCTAACACTGAAGCTTTCTTT.

The chain couples TRBV5-1 to TRBJ2-7; TRBD2 aligns across 12 bases. The CDR3 totals 15 residues. Germline values: CDR1 SGHRS, CDR2 YFSETQ. V lost 0 bases to trimming and J lost 5 bases; unmatched junction nucleotides: 3. CDR3 amino acids: CASSLAASGRDEQYF. Written as DNA, the CDR3 is TGCGCCAGCAGCTTGGCGGCTAGCGGGAGGGACGAGCAGTACTTC.

CDR3 sequence (DNA): TGTGCCAGCAGCCAACTCAGCTACGGGGGGGCAGGGACCCAGTACTTC. This translates into CASSQLSYGGAGTQYF. The genes are TRBV14 and TRBJ2-5, with 8 nucleotides matching TRBD2. With 2 bases clipped from V and 7 bases from J, the junction kept 12 bases outside the gene matches. Germline assignment: CDR1 SGHDN and CDR2 FVKESK. The CDR3 runs 16 residues.

The V gene is TRBV2, the J gene TRBJ2-3, with D perhaps TRBD2 (6 bases). V lost 9 bases and J lost 6, with 16 bases in between. This CDR3 contains 13 residues. Germline CDR1 SNHLY, CDR2 FYNNEI. As DNA, the CDR3 is TGTGCCAGTCCGTGGAGGGAGGCCGATACGCAGTATTTT. Translation gives CASPWREADTQYF. The entire variable domain, with the rest obtained from reference TRBV2 and TRBJ2-3, is as follows: EPEVTQTPSHQVTQMGQEVILRCVPISNHLYFYWYRQILGQKVEFLVSFYNNEISEKSEIFDDQFSVERPDGSNFTLKIRSTKLEDSAMYFCASPWREADTQYFGPGTRLTVL.

V gene TRBV2 combines with J gene TRBJ2-3; D possibly corresponds to TRBD1 (6 bases). CDR1 is SNHLY and CDR2 is FYNNEI in the germline V gene. The CDR3 loop spans 13 amino acids. The V end lost 7 bases, the J end lost 3 bases, and 11 bases lay between the germline ends. In nucleotides, the CDR3 is TGTGCCAGCACCACAGGGTATACAGATACGCAGTATTTT. This codes for CASTTGYTDTQYF.

The chain is built from TRBV6-1 and TRBJ1-1, with D unclear. The germline CDR1 and CDR2 sequences are MNHNS and SASEGT. The ends were cut back, 3 bases at V and 1 base at J, with 18 bases in the middle. The CDR3 is 17 amino acids. The DNA of the CDR3 is TGTGCCAGCAGTGAGCTGGGTTTGCGGGGTCGGAACACTGAAGCTTTCTTT. This sequence encodes CASSELGLRGRNTEAFF.

In DNA form, the CDR3 reads TGTGCCAGCAGCTTCGGACACCACGAGCAGTACTTC. This encodes CASSFGHHEQYF. This chain joins TRBV11-1 and TRBJ2-7; perhaps TRBD1 as D (5 bases). Per the germline V gene, CDR1 is SGHAT and CDR2 is FQDESV (reference sequence). V was trimmed by 3 bases and J by 5 bases, leaving 8 bases between them. This CDR3 has 12 amino acids.

The chain combines TRBV6-6 with TRBJ2-7, with D unresolved. Trimming took off 6 bases at V and 0 bases at J, with 9 bases between the two ends. Germline CDR1 MNHNY, CDR2 SVGAGI (reference sequence). The CDR3 length is 13 residues. CDR3 nucleotides: TGTGCCAGCAGGGGCAGAGACTCCTACGAGCAGTACTTC. This gives the protein CASRGRDSYEQYF.

The V gene is TRBV7-3, the J gene TRBJ2-1, with D maybe TRBD1 (6 bases). Germline V CDR1 and CDR2: SGHTA, FQGTGA. CDR3 size: 15 residues. V was trimmed by 1 base and J by 4 bases, leaving 11 bases between them. CDR3 amino acids: CASSLSGGQYNEQFF. Written as DNA, the CDR3 is TGTGCCAGCAGCTTAAGTGGGGGACAATACAATGAGCAGTTCTTC. Full variable domain (rest looked up from reference TRBV7-3 and TRBJ2-1): GAGVSQTPSNKVTEKGKYVELRCDPISGHTALYWYRQSLGQGPEFLIYFQGTGAADDSGLPNDRFFAVRPEGSVSTLKIQRTERGDSAVYLCASSLSGGQYNEQFFGPGTRLTVL.

This clone was seen once. The chain employs TRBV28 and TRBJ2-7, with a possible D match to TRBD2 (6 bases). The V gene's germline CDR1 is MDHEN and CDR2 SYDVKM. The CDR3 contains 14 residues. V shed 5 bases and J shed 5 bases, with 16 bases lying between them. For the CDR3, the DNA is TGTGCCAGCAGTCGCTTGGAGGGCCGGAACGAGCAGTACTTC. The encoded protein is CASSRLEGRNEQYF. The complete variable domain, with remaining parts taken from reference TRBV28 and TRBJ2-7, reads DVKVTQSSRYLVKRTGEKVFLECVQDMDHENMFWYRQDPGLGLRLIYFSYDVKMKEKGDIPEGYSVSREKKERFSLILESASTNQTSMYLCASSRLEGRNEQYFGPGTRLTVT.

This chain joins TRBV28 and TRBJ1-2; D is unresolved. CDR3 length: 14 residues. Germline V lookup: CDR1 MDHEN, CDR2 SYDVKM. V was trimmed by 8 bases and J by 0 bases, leaving 13 bases between them. CDR3 sequence: CASGSRATNYGYTF. The CDR3 DNA reads TGTGCCAGCGGATCTAGGGCGACTAACTATGGCTACACCTTC.

This clone has just a few counts. The chain carries TRBV6-1 and TRBJ1-3; D is uncertain. V lost 5 bases, J lost 4 bases, and 15 bases lay in between. In germline, CDR1 is MNHNS, CDR2 SASEGT. The CDR3 loop spans 15 amino acids. In DNA, the CDR3 is TGTGCCAGCAGTTGGGAGTTAGTAGGCGGAAACACCATATATTTT. This sequence encodes CASSWELVGGNTIYF.

The chain carries TRBV6-5 and TRBJ2-3, with 10 bases aligning to TRBD2. The V gene end was trimmed by 4 bases and the J gene end by 3 bases; junction bases not matched to a gene: 7. Germline V gene sequence: CDR1 MNHEY, CDR2 SVGAGI. The CDR3 consists of 16 residues. CDR3 residues: CASSSGSGGATDTQYF. The CDR3 DNA sequence: TGTGCCAGCAGTTCCGGGAGCGGGGGGGCAACAGATACGCAGTATTTT.

The chain has TRBV6-5 and TRBJ2-5, with 8 bases identical to TRBD2. Germline V CDR1 and CDR2: MNHEY, SVGAGI. The length of the CDR3 is 16 residues. V lost 2 bases, J lost 4 bases, and 9 bases stayed unmatched. The CDR3 DNA sequence: TGTGCCAGCAGTTACCCTAAGCGGGGGAGGGTAGAGACCCAGTACTTC. As protein: CASSYPKRGRVETQYF.

The chain has TRBV2 and TRBJ2-3; 9 bases align to TRBD1. This CDR3 has 17 residues. The germline V gene has CDR1 SNHLY and CDR2 FYNNEI. The V segment lost 1 base and the J segment 3 bases; nucleotides outside the gene matches: 8. The CDR3 spells CASSEGYRDRETDTQYF. The CDR3 region has the DNA TGTGCCAGCAGTGAAGGCTACCGGGACAGGGAAACAGATACGCAGTATTTT.

The count of this clone is one. The rearrangement links TRBV29-1 to TRBJ1-1; perhaps TRBD1 as D (6 bases). The CDR3 totals 13 residues. Germline V gene data show CDR1 as SQVTM and CDR2 as ANQGSEA. V lost 8 bases, J lost 8 bases, and 21 bases lay in between. The CDR3 spells CSTTGTSAAEAFF. CDR3 nucleotide sequence: TGCAGCACAACCGGGACATCCGCTGCCGAAGCTTTCTTT.

The V and J genes are TRBV25-1 and TRBJ1-1; TRBD1 agrees at 8 bases. Losses at the gene ends were 6 bases for V and 7 bases for J; bases not matched to a gene: 7. The CDR3 loop spans 13 amino acids. Germline CDR1 reads MGHDK; CDR2 reads SYGVNS. CDR3 amino acids: CASRARGLGEAFF. The CDR3 region has the DNA TGTGCCAGCAGGGCCAGGGGGCTCGGTGAAGCTTTCTTT.

J is TRBJ2-7 and V is TRBV7-2; 7 bases fit TRBD1. Germline values: CDR1 SGHTA, CDR2 FQGNSA. The V gene end was trimmed by 4 bases and the J gene end by 5 bases; junction bases not matched to a gene: 5. The CDR3 length is 13 residues. The CDR3 loop reads CASSSDRSHEQYF. In DNA form, the CDR3 reads TGTGCCAGCAGCTCGGACAGGTCCCACGAGCAGTACTTC.

V usage is TRBV7-3 and J usage is TRBJ2-1; the match to TRBD2 covers 11 bases. This CDR3 spans 15 amino acids. The germline V gene encodes CDR1 SGHTA and CDR2 FQGTGA. With V trimmed by 2 bases and J by 5 bases, 2 bases remained unmatched. The CDR3 loop reads CASSLLAGGDNEQFF. CDR3 nucleotide sequence: TGTGCCAGCAGCTTACTAGCGGGGGGTGACAATGAGCAGTTCTTC. Full variable domain (remainder filled in from reference TRBV7-3 and TRBJ2-1): GAGVSQTPSNKVTEKGKYVELRCDPISGHTALYWYRQSLGQGPEFLIYFQGTGAADDSGLPNDRFFAVRPEGSVSTLKIQRTERGDSAVYLCASSLLAGGDNEQFFGPGTRLTVL.

The chain employs TRBV30 and TRBJ1-1; 8 nucleotides match TRBD1. The V gene's germline CDR1 is GTSNPN and CDR2 SVGIG (reference sequence). V gave up 3 bases and J gave up 4 bases; unmatched junction bases: 4. The CDR3 consists of 13 residues. This CDR3 is CAWSMTGVTEAFF. CDR3 coding DNA: TGTGCCTGGAGCATGACAGGGGTCACTGAAGCTTTCTTT.

V is TRBV5-1 and J is TRBJ2-1; 10 bases fit TRBD2. The CDR3 consists of 16 residues. Germline values: CDR1 SGHRS, CDR2 YFSETQ. The trim removed 0 bases at V and 8 bases at J, leaving 8 bases unmatched. CDR3 region: CASSLEVSGGLDEQFF. Written as DNA, the CDR3 is TGCGCCAGCAGCTTGGAGGTTAGCGGGGGGTTGGATGAGCAGTTCTTC. The entire variable domain, with the rest obtained from reference TRBV5-1 and TRBJ2-1, is as follows: KAGVTQTPRYLIKTRGQQVTLSCSPISGHRSVSWYQQTPGQGLQFLFEYFSETQRNKGNFPGRFSGRQFSNSRSEMNVSTLELGDSALYLCASSLEVSGGLDEQFFGPGTRLTVL.

The J gene is TRBJ1-6, the V gene TRBV7-3, with D unclear. The V end lost 5 bases, the J end lost 6 bases, and 14 bases lay between the germline ends. The CDR3 has 15 amino acids. CDR1 is SGHTA and CDR2 is FQGTGA in the germline V gene. CDR3 bases: TGTGCCAGCAGCCCCGGGGAGGGCCCTAATTCACCCCTCCACTTT. This codes for CASSPGEGPNSPLHF. Together with reference TRBV7-3 and TRBJ1-6, the CDR3 gives the full variable domain: GAGVSQTPSNKVTEKGKYVELRCDPISGHTALYWYRQSLGQGPEFLIYFQGTGAADDSGLPNDRFFAVRPEGSVSTLKIQRTERGDSAVYLCASSPGEGPNSPLHFGNGTRLTVT.

The rearrangement links TRBV2 to TRBJ1-2, with 7 bases that match TRBD1. Per the germline V gene, CDR1 is SNHLY and CDR2 is FYNNEI. J was trimmed by 5 bases and V by 4 bases; bases with no gene match: 16. CDR3 length: 17 residues. CDR3 bases: TGTGCCAGCAGTGGACACTTAGATTCGGACAGGCCGTATGGCTACACCTTC. Amino acid sequence: CASSGHLDSDRPYGYTF.

This clone has just one count. The genes are TRBV2 and TRBJ1-5, with D maybe TRBD1 (5 bases). Germline lookup yields CDR1 SNHLY and CDR2 FYNNEI. V lost 1 base to trimming and J lost 6 bases, with 10 bases between them. CDR3 length: 14 amino acids. The CDR3 loop is CASSEEGESQPQHF. The CDR3 DNA reads as TGTGCCAGCAGTGAAGAAGGGGAATCTCAGCCCCAGCATTTT.

Comments on this clone: A junction end diverges from the germline sequence, so it may reflect a read error. In DNA, the CDR3 is TGTGCCATCAGTGAGGGGGCGGAGGAACTCTTC. Residues: CAISEGAEELF. The J gene is TRBJ1-2, the V gene TRBV10-3; possible D gene TRBD1, 5 bases. There are 11 residues in the CDR3. Germline V CDR1 and CDR2: ENHRY, SYGVKD.

This chain connects TRBV9 to TRBJ2-1; TRBD2 matches 13 bases. The CDR3 runs 16 residues. From germline, CDR1 is SGDLS and CDR2 YYNGEE. The J segment lost 7 bases and the V segment lost 2 bases, leaving 6 bases of the junction unmatched. In nucleotides, the CDR3 is TGTGCCAGCAGCGTTGGATGGACTAGCGGGGGAAATGAGCAGTTCTTC. This codes for CASSVGWTSGGNEQFF.

The rearrangement joins TRBV10-3 to TRBJ2-7; the D gene is possibly TRBD2 (6 bases). Trimming shortened V by 2 bases and J by 0 bases, and 26 bases separated the two germline ends. Germline assignment: CDR1 ENHRY and CDR2 SYGVKD. This CDR3 is 20 amino acids long. The CDR3 DNA is TGTGCCATCAGTGAGCCGTTGACTAGATTCGAAGGGCTAAGCTCCTACGAGCAGTACTTC. As protein: CAISEPLTRFEGLSSYEQYF.

This rearrangement joins TRBV30 to TRBJ2-4; D call uncertain. CDR1 is GTSNPN, CDR2 SVGIG, per germline (reference sequence). Trimming took 3 bases from V and 0 from J, leaving 3 bases between them. The CDR3 extends over 12 amino acids. Here the CDR3 reads CAWRLAKNIQYF. The CDR3, as DNA: TGTGCCTGGAGATTAGCCAAAAACATTCAGTACTTC.